The present T cell receptor beta chain was sequenced within a study of beta chain features in type 1 diabetes. V shed 5 bases, J shed 6 bases, and the junction held 13 bases outside the gene matches. The CDR3 has 15 amino acids. Germline V lookup: CDR1 PRHDT, CDR2 FYEKMQ (reference sequence). On this clone: What it binds is not known.

The study's findings and limits: Fewer junction insertions and more nucleotide deletions appeared in type 1 diabetes patients. Significant though moderate, a shortening of TCRB CDR3s appeared in all four CD4+ subsets of Type 1 diabetes patients.

Isolated RNA was reverse transcribed in full, so expressed TCRB transcripts were sequenced. Sequenced naive, central memory and regulatory T cell samples produced an average of roughly 3.5 million reads. Assay: immunoSEQ multiplex PCR; the TCRdb copy retains only in-frame clones and omits some. The sample shows about 240,000 clones, 27% of them seen only once. J is TRBJ2-7 and V is TRBV13; 7 bases line up with TRBD1. This TCR was sampled from a man between 25 and 39 years old in good health. Sequencing used central memory CD4+ T cells from blood. CDR3: CASSHWTGHSSEQYF. The CDR3 DNA reads as TGTGCCAGCAGCCATTGGACAGGCCACTCGAGCGAGCAGTACTTC.